This T cell receptor (beta chain) appears in the sequencing data of a study of blood T cell repertoires in COVID-19 (dated by TCRdb to the early 2020s). Turning to the overall study: Samples covering the acute and convalescent phases of COVID-19 were provided by collaborators in the United States, Italy and Spain. The samples were drawn from the first 160 participants of the ongoing ImmuneRACE study and from some 1,300 subjects provided by 6 global collaborators. The repertoires were released in a freely available public database intended as a resource for research on the immune response to SARS-CoV-2. Where available, HLA class I and class II types were taken from metadata supplied by the sample provider and were not determined by assay-based typing. Sample metadata almost always included a de-identified subject ID, COVID-19 status, age in years and sex. The material from the prospective study consisted of cDNA or gDNA derived from T cells, B-cell-depleted T cells, or PBMCs. Deeply sampled blood TCRbeta repertoires from subjects exposed to, actively infected with, or recovered from COVID-19 were included in the dataset. What the work shows at the level of the full study, not this receptor alone: Clinical and demographic metadata were provided uncurated, with the amount varying by source and participant.

Each collaborating institution followed its own protocols to collect whole blood in K2EDTA tubes. For TCRbeta analysis, collaborator samples were shipped as frozen whole blood, as isolated PBMCs, or as DNA extracted from either sample type. Turning to this clone: The antigen it recognizes is unknown. The sample holds no much larger clone one base away, and base qualities are not on file.

TCRbeta CDR3 regions were amplified from genomic DNA by means of the immunoSEQ Assay, a bias-controlled multiplex PCR. On the study's bioinformatics: Within the assay, amplification of reference gene primers was used to estimate how many nucleated cells each sample contained. To quantify the absolute abundance of each unique TCRbeta CDR3 rearrangement, sequence reads were collapsed and filtered. For each sample, productive Simpson clonality was calculated by taking the square root of Simpson's diversity index across productive rearrangements. TCRdb re-hosts the immuneACCESS table, in-frame sequences only. Its copies lack some clones; in the studies checked, an unresolved V gene accounts for under half of them, and the cause for the rest is not known. The V and J calls and clone size come from that table; D and trimming were worked out from the DNA. Present in this sample are 15,000 to 20,000 clones, around 79% of which were seen just once. The leading ten clones occupy roughly 28% of the sample.

The CDR3 spans 17 residues, from the cysteine through the phenylalanine. Only the CDR3 region is kept as DNA, spanning 51 bases read in frame from base 1. The germline V gene sets CDR1 to SGHRS and CDR2 to YFSETQ. Trimming takes 0 bases from V and 2 bases from J, and the germline ends sit 17 bases apart. The chain joins TRBV5-1 to TRBJ2-5; possibly the D gene is TRBD2, per 5 matching bases. The source material was peripheral blood. This TCR was sampled from a woman in her sixties or seventies with active COVID-19. CDR3 loop: CASSLVPRTVTQETQYF. The bases read TGCGCCAGCAGCTTGGTCCCCCGGACTGTCACTCAAGAGACCCAGTACTTC. With all but the CDR3 taken from the reference TRBV5-1 and TRBJ2-5 genes, the full variable domain is: KAGVTQTPRYLIKTRGQQVTLSCSPISGHRSVSWYQQTPGQGLQFLFEYFSETQRNKGNFPGRFSGRQFSNSRSEMNVSTLELGDSALYLCASSLVPRTVTQETQYFGPGTRLLVL.